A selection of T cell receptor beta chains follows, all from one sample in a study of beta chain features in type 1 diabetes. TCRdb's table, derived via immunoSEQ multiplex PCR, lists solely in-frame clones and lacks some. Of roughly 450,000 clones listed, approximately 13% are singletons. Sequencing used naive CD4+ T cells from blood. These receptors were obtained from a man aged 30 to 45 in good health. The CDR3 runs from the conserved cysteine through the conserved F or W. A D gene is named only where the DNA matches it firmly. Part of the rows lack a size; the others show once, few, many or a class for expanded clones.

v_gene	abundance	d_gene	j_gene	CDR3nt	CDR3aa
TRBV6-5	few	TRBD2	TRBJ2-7	TGTGCCAGCAGTTCTGCGGGGGGCACGTCCTACGAGCAGTACTTC	CASSSAGGTSYEQYF
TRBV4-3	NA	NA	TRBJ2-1	TGCGCCAGCAGCCAAGATGCTCTAGGGGTAGCTGAGCAGTTCTTC	CASSQDALGVAEQFF
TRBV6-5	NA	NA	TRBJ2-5	TGTGCCAGCAGCCTCAGGGGTATGGGGCAAGAGACCCAGTACTTC	CASSLRGMGQETQYF
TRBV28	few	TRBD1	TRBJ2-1	TGTGCCAGCAGATCGCCGGGACAGGACTACAATGAGCAGTTCTTC	CASRSPGQDYNEQFF
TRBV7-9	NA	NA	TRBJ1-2	TGTGCCAGCAGCCCCCTCGGCGGGAGGGGCTACACCTTC	CASSPLGGRGYTF
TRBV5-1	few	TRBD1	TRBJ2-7	TGCGCCAGCAGCGTAAGGGACAGGTCCTCCTACGAGCAGTACTTC	CASSVRDRSSYEQYF
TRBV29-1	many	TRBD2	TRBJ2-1	TGCAGCGTGCTAGCGGGAGGGGGGTTAAATGAGCAGTTCTTC	CSVLAGGGLNEQFF
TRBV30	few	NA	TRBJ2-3	TGTGCCTGGAGGCGACGGACGACCACAGATACGCAGTATTTT	CAWRRRTTTDTQYF
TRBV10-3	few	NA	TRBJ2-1	TGTGCCATCAGTGAGTCGACGTGGGGGTGGGAGCAGTTCTTC	CAISESTWGWEQFF
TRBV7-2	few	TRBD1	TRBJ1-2	TGTGCCAGCAGCTTAGCGAGGGGGCGCATGCATACCTTC	CASSLARGRMHTF
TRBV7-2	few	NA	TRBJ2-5	TGTGCCAGCAGCTTAGATGTAGGGCGGCAAGAGACCCAGTACTTC	CASSLDVGRQETQYF
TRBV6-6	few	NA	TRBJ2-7	TGTGCCAGCAGTTCTCCTCAGGACTACGAGCAGTACTTC	CASSSPQDYEQYF
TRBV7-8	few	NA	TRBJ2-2	TGTGCCAGCACCCGAGGGGGCGGGATAGCCACCGGGGAGCTGTTTTTT	CASTRGGGIATGELFF
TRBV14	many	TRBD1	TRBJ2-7	TGTGCCAGCAGCCCAAGGACAGGAGGAAACGAGCAGTACTTC	CASSPRTGGNEQYF
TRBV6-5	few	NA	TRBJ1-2	TGTGCCAGCAGTTTCGGACCGATCTATGGCTACACCTTC	CASSFGPIYGYTF
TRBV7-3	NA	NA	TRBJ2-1	TGTGCCAGCAGCTCAGCGGGCCATGAGCAGTTCTTC	CASSSAGHEQFF
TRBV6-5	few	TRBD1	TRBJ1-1	TGTGCCAGCAGTTCCGGACAGGGGGCGGCTTTCTTT	CASSSGQGAAFF
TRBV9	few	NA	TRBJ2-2	TGTGCCAGCAGCGTCAGCGAGGGGGAGCTGTTTTTT	CASSVSEGELFF
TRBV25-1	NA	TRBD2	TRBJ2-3	TGTGCCAGCAGTCTGTTAGCGGGAGGGTTCACAGATACGCAGTATTTT	CASSLLAGGFTDTQYF
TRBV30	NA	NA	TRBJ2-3	TGTGCCTGGACGGATACAGATACGCAGTATTTT	CAWTDTDTQYF
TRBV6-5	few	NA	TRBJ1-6	TGTGCCAGCAGTTACGAGGCTTATTCACCCCTCCACTTT	CASSYEAYSPLHF
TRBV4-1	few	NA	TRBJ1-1	TGCGCCAGCACCTCACAGCCATCGAACACTGAAGCTTTCTTT	CASTSQPSNTEAFF
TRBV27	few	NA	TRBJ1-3	TGTGCCAGCAGAAGGTCAGGAAACACCATATATTTT	CASRRSGNTIYF
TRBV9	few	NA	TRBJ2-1	TGTGCCAGCAGCCCCCAATCGATATTCAACAATGAGCAGTTCTTC	CASSPQSIFNNEQFF
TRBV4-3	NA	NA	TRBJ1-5	TGCGCCAGCAGCCAGGGAAGGGTTAACAATCAGCCCCAGCATTTT	CASSQGRVNNQPQHF
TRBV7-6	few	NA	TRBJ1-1	TGTGCCAGCAGCTTAGCTCCTCCTGGGGGGGGAGCCACTGAAGCTTTCTTT	CASSLAPPGGGATEAFF
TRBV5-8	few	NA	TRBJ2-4	TGTGCCAGCAGCTCCGGACAGAGCAAAAACATTCAGTACTTC	CASSSGQSKNIQYF
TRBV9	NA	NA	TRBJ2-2	TGTGCCAGCAGCGTAGCGGCGGGAAGGAACACCGGGGAGCTGTTTTTT	CASSVAAGRNTGELFF
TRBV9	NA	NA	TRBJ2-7	TGTGCCAGCAGCCGGGATGGGGCTCGGGGATACGAGCAGTACTTC	CASSRDGARGYEQYF
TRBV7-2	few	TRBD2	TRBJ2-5	TGTGCCAGCAGCCCAGGGGGACTAGCGGGGAGGGCCCAGTACTTC	CASSPGGLAGRAQYF
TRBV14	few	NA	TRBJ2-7	TGTGCCAGCGGGGGAACTAGCTCCTACGAGCAGTACTTC	CASGGTSSYEQYF
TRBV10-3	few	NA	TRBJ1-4	TGTGCCATCAGTGCCCTGGAAACTAATGAAAAACTGTTTTTT	CAISALETNEKLFF
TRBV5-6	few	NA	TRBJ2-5	TGTGCCAGCAGCATTGGCCGGCTACAGACCCAGTACTTC	CASSIGRLQTQYF
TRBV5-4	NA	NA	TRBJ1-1	TGTGCCAGCAGCCCCGTAAAGGGGGAGGGCACTGAAGCTTTCTTT	CASSPVKGEGTEAFF
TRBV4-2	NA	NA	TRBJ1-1	TGTGCCAGCAGTCTGATCTGGGCCGAGGACACTGAAGCTTTCTTT	CASSLIWAEDTEAFF
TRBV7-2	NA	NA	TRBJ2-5	TGTGCCAGCAGCTTAGAGGGGAAGACCCAGTACTTC	CASSLEGKTQYF
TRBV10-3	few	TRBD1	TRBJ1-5	TGTGCCATCGCCGGACAGGGCGATCAGCCCCAGCATTTT	CAIAGQGDQPQHF
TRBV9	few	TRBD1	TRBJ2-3	TGTGCCAGCAGCGCCCCAGGGGGTACGCAGTATTTT	CASSAPGGTQYF
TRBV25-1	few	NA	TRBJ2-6	TGTGCCACCAGGAATTCTGGGGCCAACGTCCTGACTTTC	CATRNSGANVLTF
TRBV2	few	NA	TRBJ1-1	TGTGCCAGCATTGGGTCGGACCTGGGCACTGAAGCTTTCTTT	CASIGSDLGTEAFF
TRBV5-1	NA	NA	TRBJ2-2	TGCGCCAGCAGCTTGGAGCTTGTCGGGGAGCTGTTTTTT	CASSLELVGELFF
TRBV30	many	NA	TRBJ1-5	TGTGCCTGGAGTCCCTCGACCTACAATCAGCCCCAGCATTTT	CAWSPSTYNQPQHF
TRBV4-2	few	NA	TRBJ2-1	TGTGCCAGCAGCCAAGAATCCTACAATGAGCAGTTCTTC	CASSQESYNEQFF
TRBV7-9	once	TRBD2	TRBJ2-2	TGTGCCAGCAGCTTTAAGGCTAGCGGTTCCGGGGAGCTGTTTTTT	CASSFKASGSGELFF
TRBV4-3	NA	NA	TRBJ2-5	TGCGCCAGCAGCCGTGGCGGGAAAACTCAAGAGACCCAGTACTTC	CASSRGGKTQETQYF